These T cell receptor beta chains were read from a single sample in a study of cytomegalovirus exposure and HLA in healthy donors. Libraries were prepared by immunoSEQ multiplex PCR; TCRdb keeps only in-frame clonotypes and omits some of them. The data show some 100,000 clones, under 80% seen once. The specimen was PBMCs. These TCRs come from a woman aged 45-65 years in good health and CMV-seropositive. Each CDR3 is given without its conserved first and last residue. Fields, in order: J gene, V gene, D gene, CDR3 protein. A D gene is named only where the DNA matches it firmly.

>TRBJ2-7|TRBV19|-
ASSIRALQGRSSYEQY
>TRBJ2-2|TRBV5-4|-
ASSTYGRGDTGELF
>TRBJ1-2|TRBV30|TRBD1
AWSRQGGYGYT
>TRBJ1-1|TRBV5-1|TRBD1
ASSPGQENTEAF
>TRBJ2-3|TRBV7-9|TRBD1
ASSTRGQGRGSDTQY
>TRBJ1-5|TRBV29-1|-
SVAGAGNQPQH
>TRBJ1-5|TRBV15|-
ATSRQGNNQPQH
>TRBJ2-3|TRBV5-1|TRBD2
ASSLGGRNTDTQY
>TRBJ1-2|TRBV19|TRBD1
ASSIRPDRGYQGYGYT
>TRBJ1-2|TRBV5-1|-
ASSLGPANYGYT
>TRBJ1-5|TRBV7-2|-
ASSSVPGGNQPQH
>TRBJ2-1|TRBV6-6|-
ASSYSLGDEQF
>TRBJ1-2|TRBV9|-
ASSVAGGVGGYT
>TRBJ2-7|TRBV7-2|-
ASSNRVTYEQY
>TRBJ2-5|TRBV6-1|TRBD2
ASKAGAETQY
>TRBJ2-2|TRBV10-1|TRBD1
ASSEQGRNTGELF
>TRBJ1-1|TRBV29-1|-
SGLSGGGGTEAF
>TRBJ2-5|TRBV5-1|-
ASSSYQETQY
>TRBJ1-2|TRBV18|-
ASSPLDPGGYT
>TRBJ2-3|TRBV19|TRBD1
ASSLRQGSTDTQY
>TRBJ1-1|TRBV29-1|TRBD1
SVTGLGDAEAF
>TRBJ2-1|TRBV29-1|-
SALERALSSYNEQF
>TRBJ1-5|TRBV25-1|-
ASRGPNQPQH
>TRBJ2-3|TRBV5-1|TRBD1
ASSHGTGTDTQY
>TRBJ1-4|TRBV7-2|-
ASSLTVIEKLF
>TRBJ1-4|TRBV2|-
ASSSLGQPTNEKLF
>TRBJ1-4|TRBV5-1|-
ASSLNQGIHTNEKLF
>TRBJ1-1|TRBV29-1|-
SVDGGEGTEAF
>TRBJ2-7|TRBV5-4|-
ASSLAGLISEQY
>TRBJ2-1|TRBV15|TRBD2
ATSRERLAAYNEQF
>TRBJ2-3|TRBV4-1|TRBD1
ASSTRDRGHRY
>TRBJ1-5|TRBV5-8|-
ASSLLGSSNQPQH
>TRBJ1-1|TRBV5-4|TRBD1
ASSKGQGGIMNTEAF
>TRBJ2-1|TRBV7-8|TRBD2
ASSFIRFAGGFYNEQF
>TRBJ1-1|TRBV7-9|TRBD1
ASSRGQGEAF
>TRBJ1-2|TRBV6-4|-
ASSLGPGDGYT
>TRBJ1-2|TRBV27|-
ASSSFQSNYGYT
>TRBJ2-1|TRBV20-1|-
SAQKNDEQF
>TRBJ2-3|TRBV14|-
ASSQEWETSADTQY
>TRBJ1-3|TRBV30|-
AWDPTGLSGNTIY
>TRBJ1-1|TRBV7-9|-
ASSSGQFLYTEAF
>TRBJ1-5|TRBV19|TRBD1
ASSILISVRGANQPQH
>TRBJ1-2|TRBV30|TRBD1
AWSRTGEDGYT
>TRBJ1-2|TRBV30|-
AGLQGNYGYT
>TRBJ1-2|TRBV19|-
ASSTGTTNNYGYT
>TRBJ2-1|TRBV4-1|-
ASSQEEVNEQF
>TRBJ2-1|TRBV5-4|TRBD1
ASSRNSRGQHNEQF
>TRBJ1-5|TRBV16|-
ASSQDFSDQPQH
>TRBJ2-5|TRBV18|-
ASSPQGHLKETQY
>TRBJ1-1|TRBV7-2|-
ASSLERNTEAF
>TRBJ2-7|TRBV19|-
ASSTGLTSYEQY
>TRBJ1-2|TRBV28|-
ATREGRGYT
>TRBJ2-1|TRBV19|TRBD2
ASRGLAVLNEQF
>TRBJ1-1|TRBV6-6|-
ASSYSQGSTEAF
>TRBJ2-5|TRBV28|TRBD2
ASSLAGGWETQY
>TRBJ2-1|TRBV7-8|-
ASSTLVRGAYNEQF